The 31 T cell receptor beta chains presented below share a single source sample, sequenced in a study of T-cell memory formation after mild COVID-19. TCRdb redid the calling of the 5' RACE reads with MiXCR, one entry per CDR3 protein. The table has fewer than 500,000 distinct CDR3 sequences, about 23% seen once. Sequencing input: PBMCs or a T cell subset sorted from them (not recorded which). Receptors originate from an adult woman who had mild COVID-19 (a few samples of this study predate the infection). Cell type and time point are not known.

This clonotype has a handful of counts. V usage is TRBV11-2 and J usage is TRBJ2-3, with 8 bases that match TRBD2. Per the germline V gene, CDR1 is SGHAT and CDR2 is FQNNGV. There are 15 residues in the CDR3. With 1 base clipped from V and 5 bases from J, the junction kept 5 bases outside the gene matches. CDR3 sequence reads: CASSLAGGPGDTQYF. CDR3 DNA sequence: TGTGCCAGCAGCTTAGCGGGGGGGCCGGGAGATACGCAGTATTTT. The variable domain in full, completed from reference TRBV11-2 and TRBJ2-3, reads EAGVAQSPRYKIIEKRQSVAFWCNPISGHATLYWYQQILGQGPKLLIQFQNNGVVDDSQLPKDRFSAERLKGVDSTLKIQPAKLEDSAVYLCASSLAGGPGDTQYFGPGTRLTVL.

The V and J genes are TRBV12-3 or TRBV12-4 and TRBJ2-7, with TRBD2 identical over 7 bases. CDR3 size: 15 residues. V lost 7 bases to trimming and J lost 0 bases; unmatched junction nucleotides: 9. CDR3 DNA: TGTGCCAGCACCCTTGTAGCGGGTGGCTCCTACGAGCAGTACTTC. Residues: CASTLVAGGSYEQYF.

The sample holds a few counts of this clonotype. The chain joins TRBV2 to TRBJ2-2; 8 nucleotides match TRBD1. Germline loops: CDR1 SNHLY, CDR2 FYNNEI. The J segment lost 5 bases and the V segment lost 6 bases, leaving 5 bases of the junction unmatched. The CDR3 loop spans 14 amino acids. CDR3 sequence (DNA): TGTGCCAGCAGGAACAGGGGGGAGACCGGGGAGCTGTTTTTT. This sequence encodes CASRNRGETGELFF.

The chain's CDR3 is CASSLASGQGAAQHF. CDR3 in DNA: TGTGCCAGCAGCTTAGCGTCGGGACAGGGGGCGGCCCAGCATTTT. This chain links TRBV7-2 with TRBJ1-5, with 12 nucleotides matching TRBD1. The germline gives CDR1 SGHTA, CDR2 FQGNSA. The length of the CDR3 is 15 residues. Unmatched junction bases numbered 5, after V lost 0 bases and J lost 11 bases.

This clonotype was counted between two and nine times. The V and J genes are TRBV4-3 and TRBJ2-3; tentative D call: TRBD1 (5 bases). The germline gives CDR1 LGHNA, CDR2 YSLEER. V lost 4 bases to trimming and J lost 3 bases, with 23 bases between them. This CDR3 is 18 amino acids long. In DNA form, the CDR3 reads TGCGCCAGCAGCCTCCAATCGGCCGGACACCGTGGGACAGATACGCAGTATTTT. Translated, it gives CASSLQSAGHRGTDTQYF.

This chain uses TRBV20-1 with TRBJ2-1, with unresolved D. Germline lookup yields CDR1 DFQATT and CDR2 SNEGSKA (reference sequence). V lost 3 bases and J lost 4, with 10 bases in between. This CDR3 comprises 13 residues. The CDR3 DNA reads TGCAGTGCTAGTTTCCGTAATTACAATGAGCAGTTCTTC. It codes for CSASFRNYNEQFF.

The V gene is TRBV6-2 or TRBV6-3, the J gene TRBJ2-2; TRBD1 aligns across 10 bases. Per germline, CDR1 MNHEY and CDR2 SVGEGT. The CDR3 runs 14 residues. V lost 11 bases to trimming and J lost 5 bases; unmatched junction nucleotides: 8. The CDR3 DNA reads TGTGCCGGAATGACAGGGGGCAGTACCGGGGAGCTGTTTTTT. Translated, it gives CAGMTGGSTGELFF.

This clonotype came up a few times. The rearrangement joins TRBV5-1 to TRBJ2-1; 9 nucleotides match TRBD2. Unmatched junction bases numbered 7, after V lost 5 bases and J lost 4 bases. CDR1 is SGHRS and CDR2 is YFSETQ in the germline V gene. The CDR3 runs 15 residues. CDR3 residues: CASRWEREAYNEQFF. The CDR3 nucleotides are TGCGCCAGCAGATGGGAGCGGGAGGCTTACAATGAGCAGTTCTTC.

This chain joins TRBV18 and TRBJ1-2; TRBD1 is a possible D gene (5 bases). Per the germline V gene, CDR1 is KGHSH and CDR2 is LQKENI. Between the trimmed V and J ends, which lost 3 bases and 5 bases, there was a span of 10 bases. CDR3 length: 13 residues. CDR3 residues: CASSPEGSYGYTF. CDR3 sequence (DNA): TGTGCCAGCTCACCGGAGGGGTCTTATGGCTACACCTTC.

J is TRBJ2-7 and V is TRBV24-1, with 7 bases fitting TRBD1. CDR1 and CDR2 from the germline V gene are KGHDR and SFDVKD. Unmatched junction bases numbered 3, after V lost 5 bases and J lost 3 bases. CDR3 size: 13 residues. The CDR3 coding sequence is TGTGCCACCAGTGCAACAGGGGACTACGAGCAGTACTTC. This translates into CATSATGDYEQYF.

The chain has TRBV7-9 and TRBJ2-5, with D perhaps assigned TRBD1 or TRBD2 (5 bases each). The germline V gene encodes CDR1 SEHNR and CDR2 FQNEAQ (reference sequence). V lost 1 base, J lost 5 bases, and 14 bases lay in between. The CDR3 is 15 residues long. The CDR3 DNA reads as TGTGCCAGCAGCTTAGATCCGGGGCGGCTGGAGACCCAGTACTTC. Translation gives CASSLDPGRLETQYF.

The gene calls are TRBV4-1 and TRBJ2-7, with 8 nucleotides matching TRBD1. CDR1 and CDR2 from the germline V gene are MGHRA and YSYEKL. The CDR3 consists of 15 residues. V gave up 1 base and J gave up 2 bases; unmatched junction bases: 4. CDR3 residues: CASSQVGTGTYEQYF. The DNA of the CDR3 is TGCGCCAGCAGCCAAGTAGGGACAGGTACCTACGAGCAGTACTTC.

The CDR3 bases are TGCGCCAGCAGCTTGGAGTGGGCCGGTGGCTACACCTTC. This codes for CASSLEWAGGYTF. This sequence joins TRBV5-1 and TRBJ1-2; D is unclear. This CDR3 contains 13 residues. Trimming removed 0 bases at V and 7 bases at J, with 10 bases between. In germline, CDR1 is SGHRS, CDR2 YFSETQ.

This clonotype was seen a handful of times. This sequence joins TRBV15 and TRBJ2-7, with D possibly matching TRBD1 (5 bases). V dropped 0 bases and J dropped 0 bases, with 18 bases sitting between them. From germline, CDR1 is LNHNV and CDR2 YYDKDF (reference sequence). This CDR3 region has 18 residues. The CDR3 is CATSRDRYDQGNSYEQYF. Here the CDR3 DNA reads TGTGCCACCAGCAGAGATCGATATGATCAGGGAAACTCCTACGAGCAGTACTTC.

The chain carries TRBV11-3 and TRBJ2-1; D may correspond to TRBD1 or TRBD2 (5 bases each). Germline-derived CDR1 and CDR2 are SGHNT and YENEEA. The CDR3 has 13 residues. V gave up 5 bases and J gave up 9 bases, with 14 bases separating them. The DNA for the CDR3 is TGTGCCAGCAGCCTCAGGGACCGGGGTGAGCAGTTCTTC. Protein product: CASSLRDRGEQFF. Supplemented by reference TRBV11-3 and TRBJ2-1, the full variable domain reads EAGVVQSPRYKIIEKKQPVAFWCNPISGHNTLYWYLQNLGQGPELLIRYENEEAVDDSQLPKDRFSAERLKGVDSTLKIQPAELGDSAVYLCASSLRDRGEQFFGPGTRLTVL.

This clonotype showed up just a few times. The rearrangement links TRBV2 to TRBJ1-1; a possible D gene is TRBD1 (6 bases). Trimming took 3 bases from V and 5 from J, leaving 10 bases between them. Germline V gives CDR1 SNHLY, CDR2 FYNNEI. The CDR3 is 13 amino acids. The CDR3, as DNA: TGTGCCAGCAGTGACAGGGGTCGAACTGAAGCTTTCTTT. This translates into CASSDRGRTEAFF.

This clonotype was seen a handful of times. CDR3 region: CATSDLGLAGGPVGLYRGELFF. The CDR3 nucleotides are TGTGCCACCAGTGATTTAGGACTAGCGGGAGGGCCGGTAGGCCTCTACCGTGGGGAGCTGTTTTTT. The chain uses TRBV24-1 and TRBJ2-2, with 15 bases identical to TRBD2. The CDR3 has 22 residues. The germline V gene has CDR1 KGHDR and CDR2 SFDVKD. V was pared by 1 base and J by 8 bases, with 19 bases of the junction left unmatched.

The V gene is TRBV9, the J gene TRBJ1-2, with D perhaps matching TRBD1 (5 bases). The CDR3 runs to 13 residues. Trimming removed 1 base at V and 3 bases at J, with 7 bases between. In germline, CDR1 is SGDLS, CDR2 YYNGEE. The CDR3 coding sequence is TGTGCCAGCAGCGTACCAGGGTACTATGGCTACACCTTC. It yields the protein CASSVPGYYGYTF.

This clonotype appeared a few times. The chain is built from TRBV6-2 or TRBV6-3 and TRBJ2-2; no clear D gene. V lost 3 bases and J lost 0, with 11 bases in between. The CDR3 length is 16 residues. CDR1 is MNHEY, CDR2 SVGEGT, per germline. CDR3 amino acids: CASSYQVGSNTGELFF. The CDR3 DNA is TGTGCCAGCAGTTATCAGGTGGGATCGAACACCGGGGAGCTGTTTTTT.

The V gene is TRBV5-5, the J gene TRBJ2-5; possible D gene TRBD1, 6 bases. Trimming removed 1 base from V and 4 bases from J, with 14 bases in between. This CDR3 region has 15 residues. CDR1 SGHKS and CDR2 YYEKEE come from the germline V gene (reference sequence). The CDR3 here is CASSLPQGVGETQYF. The DNA for the CDR3 is TGTGCCAGCAGCTTGCCACAGGGTGTAGGAGAGACCCAGTACTTC. The full variable domain, in which reference TRBV5-5 and TRBJ2-5 provide the parts outside the CDR3, is DAGVTQSPTHLIKTRGQQVTLRCSPISGHKSVSWYQQVLGQGPQFIFQYYEKEERGRGNFPDRFSARQFPNYSSELNVNALLLGDSALYLCASSLPQGVGETQYFGPGTRLLVL.

The chain uses TRBV7-2 and TRBJ2-1, with 10 positions matching TRBD2. The trim removed 6 bases at V and 10 bases at J, leaving 12 bases unmatched. CDR3 length: 15 residues. Germline CDR1 SGHTA, CDR2 FQGNSA. CDR3: CASSQGASGGREQFF. The DNA for the CDR3 is TGTGCCAGCAGTCAAGGGGCTAGCGGGGGCCGCGAGCAGTTCTTC.

The chain carries TRBV7-2 and TRBJ1-6, with D perhaps TRBD1 (6 bases). This CDR3 spans 18 amino acids. The V gene's germline CDR1 is SGHTA and CDR2 FQGNSA. V dropped 1 base and J dropped 2 bases, with 15 bases sitting between them. The CDR3, as DNA: TGTGCCAGCAGCTTAGATCTTCCAGGGGCACCCTATAATTCACCCCTCCACTTT. It codes for CASSLDLPGAPYNSPLHF.

There are a few counts of this clonotype. The genes are TRBV7-8 and TRBJ2-3, with a weak D call TRBD2 (6 bases). The V and J ends lost 4 bases and 7 bases respectively, with 12 bases between them. The CDR3 contains 13 residues. Germline V CDR1 and CDR2: SGHVS, FQNEAQ. This CDR3 reads CASSSTRMNTQYF. CDR3 sequence (DNA): TGTGCCAGCAGCTCGACTAGAATGAATACGCAGTATTTT.

This chain uses TRBV11-2 with TRBJ2-1; 10 bases are shared with TRBD1. The germline V gene encodes CDR1 SGHAT and CDR2 FQNNGV. Trimming cost V 1 base and J 8 bases; bases outside gene matches: 14. This CDR3 region has 18 residues. In DNA, the CDR3 is TGTGCCAGCAGCTTAGGGGGCAACCGGGACAGGGGAGGTCATGAGCAGTTCTTC. This gives the protein CASSLGGNRDRGGHEQFF. Variable domain in full (rest from reference TRBV11-2 and TRBJ2-1): EAGVAQSPRYKIIEKRQSVAFWCNPISGHATLYWYQQILGQGPKLLIQFQNNGVVDDSQLPKDRFSAERLKGVDSTLKIQPAKLEDSAVYLCASSLGGNRDRGGHEQFFGPGTRLTVL.

The chain joins TRBV12-3 or TRBV12-4 to TRBJ2-3, with TRBD2 as a possible D gene (6 bases). Trimming stripped 6 bases from V and 2 bases from J, with 15 bases between. This CDR3 is built from 15 residues. CDR3 DNA: TGTGCCAGCAGCCTTCTTAGCGGACACACAGATACGCAGTATTTT. Protein: CASSLLSGHTDTQYF.

The chain employs TRBV5-1 and TRBJ2-2; 10 positions agree with TRBD2. Germline trimming cut 7 bases from V and 5 bases from J; bases unmatched to any gene: 11. Germline CDR1 and CDR2: SGHRS and YFSETQ. The CDR3 is 16 residues long. The CDR3 DNA reads as TGCGCCAGCCGGACACCGGCTAGCGGGGGAACCGGGGAGCTGTTTTTT. Its translation is CASRTPASGGTGELFF.

CDR3 sequence reads: CAILGGPYEQYF. The CDR3 DNA reads as TGTGCCATTCTGGGGGGACCCTACGAGCAGTACTTC. The chain couples TRBV7-2 to TRBJ2-7, with D possibly being TRBD2 (6 bases). Trimming stripped 10 bases from V and 2 bases from J, with 12 bases between. The CDR3 runs 12 residues. Per the germline V gene, CDR1 is SGHTA and CDR2 is FQGNSA.

Here the CDR3 DNA reads TGTGCCTGGTCCCGGGACAGGGGATACAATGAGCAGTTCTTC. Protein product: CAWSRDRGYNEQFF. The V gene is TRBV30, the J gene TRBJ2-1; 10 bases match TRBD1. This CDR3 comprises 14 residues. Germline V gene lookup returns CDR1 GTSNPN and CDR2 SVGIG (reference sequence). After removal of 5 bases from V and 4 bases from J, the junction contained 5 bases not matched to a gene.

This clonotype was counted only a few times. This rearrangement joins TRBV6-1 to TRBJ2-7; perhaps TRBD1 as D (6 bases). The CDR3 contains 14 residues. The V gene's germline CDR1 is MNHNS and CDR2 SASEGT. V lost 4 bases and J lost 0, with 10 bases in between. The CDR3 DNA is TGTGCCAGCAGTGCTCAGGACAGCTCCTACGAGCAGTACTTC. It translates to CASSAQDSSYEQYF.

This clonotype was counted a few times. The chain combines TRBV12-3 or TRBV12-4 with TRBJ1-6, with TRBD1 as a possible D gene (5 bases). The V and J ends lost 7 bases and 6 bases respectively, with 7 bases between them. The CDR3 runs to 12 residues. CDR3 coding DNA: TGTGCCAGCACAGGGTCTAATTCACCCCTCCACTTT. Encoded protein: CASTGSNSPLHF.

This clonotype was seen only a few times. The chain recombines TRBV20-1 with TRBJ1-1; D remains ambiguous. The germline gives CDR1 DFQATT, CDR2 SNEGSKA (reference sequence). Trimming removed 8 bases at V and 6 bases at J, with 22 bases between. The CDR3 is 14 amino acids. The CDR3 DNA is TGCAGTCTCCCCCCCAGGTCCCTCGACGCTGAAGCTTTCTTT. Amino acid sequence: CSLPPRSLDAEAFF.